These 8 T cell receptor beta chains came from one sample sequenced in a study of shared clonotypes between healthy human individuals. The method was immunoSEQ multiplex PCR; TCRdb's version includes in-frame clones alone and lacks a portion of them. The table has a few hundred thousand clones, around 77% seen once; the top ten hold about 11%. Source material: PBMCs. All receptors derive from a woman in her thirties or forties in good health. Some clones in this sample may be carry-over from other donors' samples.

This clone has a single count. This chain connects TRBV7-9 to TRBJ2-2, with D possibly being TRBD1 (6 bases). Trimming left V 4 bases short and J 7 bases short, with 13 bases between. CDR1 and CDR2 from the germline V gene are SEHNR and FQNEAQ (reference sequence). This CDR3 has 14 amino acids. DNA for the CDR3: TGTGCCAGCAGCTCTCAAGTAGGGGGCGGGGAGCTGTTTTTT. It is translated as CASSSQVGGGELFF.

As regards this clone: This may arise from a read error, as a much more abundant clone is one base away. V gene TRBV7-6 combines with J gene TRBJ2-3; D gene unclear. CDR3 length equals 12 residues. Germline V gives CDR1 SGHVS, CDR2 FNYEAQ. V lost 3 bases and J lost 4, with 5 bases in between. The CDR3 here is CASSFGADTQYF. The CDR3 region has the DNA TGTGCCAGCAGCTTCGGCGCAGATACGCAGTATTTT.

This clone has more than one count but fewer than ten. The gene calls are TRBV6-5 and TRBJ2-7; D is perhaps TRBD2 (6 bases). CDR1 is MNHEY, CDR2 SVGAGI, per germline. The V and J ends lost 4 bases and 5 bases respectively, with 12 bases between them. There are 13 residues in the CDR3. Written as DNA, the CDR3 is TGTGCCAGCAGTTCGCTCGGGAGCCACGAGCAGTACTTC. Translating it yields CASSSLGSHEQYF.

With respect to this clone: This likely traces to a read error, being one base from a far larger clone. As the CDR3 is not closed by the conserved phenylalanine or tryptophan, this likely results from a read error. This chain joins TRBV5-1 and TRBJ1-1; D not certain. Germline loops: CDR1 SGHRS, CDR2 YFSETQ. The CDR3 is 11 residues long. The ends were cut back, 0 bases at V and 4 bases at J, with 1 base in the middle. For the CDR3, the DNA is TGCGCCAGCAGCTTGGGCACTGAAGCTTTCCTT. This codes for CASSLGTEAFL.

The CDR3 region is CASESDANYGYTF. Here the CDR3 DNA reads TGTGCCAGCGAATCGGACGCTAACTATGGCTACACCTTC. The rearrangement uses TRBV11-2 and TRBJ1-2, with D hard to call. Trimming stripped 8 bases from V and 0 bases from J, with 10 bases between. Germline CDR1 SGHAT, CDR2 FQNNGV. This CDR3 region has 13 residues.

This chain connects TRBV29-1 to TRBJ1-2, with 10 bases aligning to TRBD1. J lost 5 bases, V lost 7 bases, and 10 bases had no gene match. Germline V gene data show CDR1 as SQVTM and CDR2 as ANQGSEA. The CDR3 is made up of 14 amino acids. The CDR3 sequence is CSATGGELMYGYTF. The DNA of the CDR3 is TGCAGCGCGACAGGGGGCGAGCTAATGTATGGCTACACCTTC. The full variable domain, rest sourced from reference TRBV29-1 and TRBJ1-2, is SAVISQKPSRDICQRGTSLTIQCQVDSQVTMMFWYRQQPGQSLTLIATANQGSEATYESGFVIDKFPISRPNLTFSTLTVSNMSPEDSSIYLCSATGGELMYGYTFGSGTRLTVV.

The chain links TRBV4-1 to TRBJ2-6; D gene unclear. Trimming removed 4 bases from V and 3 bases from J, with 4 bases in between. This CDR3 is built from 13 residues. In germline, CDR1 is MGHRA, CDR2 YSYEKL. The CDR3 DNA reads TGCGCCAGCAGCCCGGGTGGGGCCAACGTCCTGACTTTC. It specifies CASSPGGANVLTF.

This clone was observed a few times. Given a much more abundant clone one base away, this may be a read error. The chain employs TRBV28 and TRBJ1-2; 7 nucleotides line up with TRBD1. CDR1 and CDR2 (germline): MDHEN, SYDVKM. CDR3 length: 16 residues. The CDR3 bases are TGTGCCAGCAGACTGAGTTTACAGGGGTTCGGCTATGGCCACACCTTC. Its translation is CASRLSLQGFGYGHTF.